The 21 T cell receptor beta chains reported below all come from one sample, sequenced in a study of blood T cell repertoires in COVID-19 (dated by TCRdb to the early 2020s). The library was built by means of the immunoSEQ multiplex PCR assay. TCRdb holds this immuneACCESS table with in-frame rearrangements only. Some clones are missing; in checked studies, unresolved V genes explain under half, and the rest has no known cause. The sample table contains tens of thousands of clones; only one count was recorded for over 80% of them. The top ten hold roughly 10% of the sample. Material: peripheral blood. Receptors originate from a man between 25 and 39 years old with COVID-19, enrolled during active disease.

CDR3 sequence (DNA): TGTGCCACCAGTGCAACAGGGGGAGCGGAAGAGACCCAGTACTTC. Protein: CATSATGGAEETQYF. The J gene is TRBJ2-5, the V gene TRBV24-1, with 8 bases fitting TRBD1. Germline V lookup: CDR1 KGHDR, CDR2 SFDVKD. V dropped 5 bases and J dropped 3; count of bases not matched to a gene: 7. The CDR3 is made up of 15 amino acids.

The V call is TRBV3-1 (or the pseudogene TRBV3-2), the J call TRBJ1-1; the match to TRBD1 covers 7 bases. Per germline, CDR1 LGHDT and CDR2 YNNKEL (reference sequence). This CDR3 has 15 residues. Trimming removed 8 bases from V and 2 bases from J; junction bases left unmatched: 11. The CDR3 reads CASGGDSLINTEAFF. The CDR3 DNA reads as TGTGCCAGCGGCGGGGACAGCTTAATTAACACTGAAGCTTTCTTT.

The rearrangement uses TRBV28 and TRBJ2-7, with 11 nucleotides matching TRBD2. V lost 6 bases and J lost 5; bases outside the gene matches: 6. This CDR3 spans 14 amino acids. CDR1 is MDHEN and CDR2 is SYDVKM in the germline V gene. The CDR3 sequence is CASRLAGVIHEQYF. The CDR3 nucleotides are TGTGCCAGCAGACTAGCGGGAGTTATACACGAGCAGTACTTC.

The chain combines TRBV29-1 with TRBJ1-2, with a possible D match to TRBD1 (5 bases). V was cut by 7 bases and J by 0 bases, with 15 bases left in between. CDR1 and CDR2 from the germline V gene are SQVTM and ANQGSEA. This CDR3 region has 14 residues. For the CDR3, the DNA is TGCAGCGCCCTATCGGGGGATTCTAACTATGGCTACACCTTC. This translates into CSALSGDSNYGYTF.

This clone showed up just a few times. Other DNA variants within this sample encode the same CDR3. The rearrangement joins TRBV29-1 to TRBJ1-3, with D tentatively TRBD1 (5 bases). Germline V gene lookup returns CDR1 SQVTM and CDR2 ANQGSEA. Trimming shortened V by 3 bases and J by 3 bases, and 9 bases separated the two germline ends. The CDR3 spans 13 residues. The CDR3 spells CSVEGGGGNTIYF. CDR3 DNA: TGCAGCGTTGAGGGGGGAGGTGGAAACACCATATATTTT.

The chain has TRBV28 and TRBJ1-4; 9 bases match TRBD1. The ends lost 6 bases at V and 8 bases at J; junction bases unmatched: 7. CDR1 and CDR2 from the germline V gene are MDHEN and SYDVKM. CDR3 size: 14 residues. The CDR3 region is CASRPGTGREKLFF. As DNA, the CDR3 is TGTGCCAGCAGGCCCGGGACAGGGCGCGAAAAACTGTTTTTT.

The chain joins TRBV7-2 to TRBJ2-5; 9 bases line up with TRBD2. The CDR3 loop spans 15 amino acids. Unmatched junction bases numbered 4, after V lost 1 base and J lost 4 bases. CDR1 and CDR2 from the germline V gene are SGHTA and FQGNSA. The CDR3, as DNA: TGTGCCAGCAGCTTAGTTGGTAGCGGGAGAGAGACCCAGTACTTC. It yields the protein CASSLVGSGRETQYF. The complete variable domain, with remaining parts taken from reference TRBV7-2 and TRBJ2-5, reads GAGVSQSPSNKVTEKGKDVELRCDPISGHTALYWYRQSLGQGLEFLIYFQGNSAPDKSGLPSDRFSAERTGGSVSTLTIQRTQQEDSAVYLCASSLVGSGRETQYFGPGTRLLVL.

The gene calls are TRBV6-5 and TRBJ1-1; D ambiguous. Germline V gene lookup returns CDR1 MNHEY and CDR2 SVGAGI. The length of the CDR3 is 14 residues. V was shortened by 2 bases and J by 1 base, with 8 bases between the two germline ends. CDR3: CASSYTTGNTEAFF. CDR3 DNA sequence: TGTGCCAGCAGTTACACGACGGGGAACACTGAAGCTTTCTTT.

CDR3: CASSQLFLAGETQYF. The CDR3 DNA follows: TGCGCCAGCAGCCAACTCTTCCTAGCGGGAGAGACCCAGTACTTC. This chain joins TRBV4-3 and TRBJ2-5; 8 bases agree with TRBD2. The CDR3 totals 15 residues. The V gene end was trimmed by 2 bases and the J gene end by 4 bases; junction bases not matched to a gene: 6. The germline gives CDR1 LGHNA, CDR2 YSLEER.

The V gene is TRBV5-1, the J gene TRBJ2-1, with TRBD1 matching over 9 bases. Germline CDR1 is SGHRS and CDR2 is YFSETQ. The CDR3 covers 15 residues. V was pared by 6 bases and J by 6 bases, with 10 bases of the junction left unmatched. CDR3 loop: CASKAGTGSGNEQFF. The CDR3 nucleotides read TGCGCCAGCAAAGCCGGGACAGGGTCGGGCAATGAGCAGTTCTTC.

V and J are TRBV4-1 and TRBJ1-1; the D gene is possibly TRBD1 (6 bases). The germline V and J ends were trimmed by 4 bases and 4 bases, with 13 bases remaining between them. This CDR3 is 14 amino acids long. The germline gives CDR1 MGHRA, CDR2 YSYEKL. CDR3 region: CASSLKGGGTEAFF. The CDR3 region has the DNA TGCGCCAGCAGCCTCAAAGGGGGGGGCACTGAAGCTTTCTTT.

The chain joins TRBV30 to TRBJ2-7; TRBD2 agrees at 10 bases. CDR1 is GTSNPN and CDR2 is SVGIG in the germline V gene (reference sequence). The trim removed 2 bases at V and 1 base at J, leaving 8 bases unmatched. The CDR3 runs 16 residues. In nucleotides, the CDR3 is TGTGCCTGGAGTACGGGACTAGCGATTGCGTCCTACGAGCAGTACTTC. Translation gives CAWSTGLAIASYEQYF.

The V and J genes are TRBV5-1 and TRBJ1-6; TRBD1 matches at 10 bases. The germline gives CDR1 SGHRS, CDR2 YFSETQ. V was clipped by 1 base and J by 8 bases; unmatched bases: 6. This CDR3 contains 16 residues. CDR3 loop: CASSLMGQGWDSPLHF. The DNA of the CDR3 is TGCGCCAGCAGCTTGATGGGACAGGGGTGGGATTCACCCCTCCACTTT.

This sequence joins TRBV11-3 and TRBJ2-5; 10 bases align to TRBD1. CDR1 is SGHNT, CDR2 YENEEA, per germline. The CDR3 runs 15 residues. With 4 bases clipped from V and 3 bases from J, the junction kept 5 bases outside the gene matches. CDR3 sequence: CASSSTGGKEETQYF. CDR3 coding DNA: TGTGCCAGCAGCTCGACAGGGGGCAAGGAAGAGACCCAGTACTTC.

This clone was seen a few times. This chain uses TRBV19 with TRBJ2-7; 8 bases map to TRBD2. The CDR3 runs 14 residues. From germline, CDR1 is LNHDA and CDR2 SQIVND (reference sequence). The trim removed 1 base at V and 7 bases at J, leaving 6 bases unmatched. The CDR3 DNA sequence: TGTGCCAGTAGTATAGGAGCGGGAGAGCTTGAGCAGTACTTC. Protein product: CASSIGAGELEQYF.

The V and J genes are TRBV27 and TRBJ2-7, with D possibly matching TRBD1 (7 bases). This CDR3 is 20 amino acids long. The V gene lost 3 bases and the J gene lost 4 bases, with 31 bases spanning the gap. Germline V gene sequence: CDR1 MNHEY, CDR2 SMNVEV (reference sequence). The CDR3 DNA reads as TGTGCCAGCAGTTTCCTCAGGGGGTCCCGAGCTTTAAACAGCGGGTACGAGCAGTACTTC. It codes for CASSFLRGSRALNSGYEQYF.

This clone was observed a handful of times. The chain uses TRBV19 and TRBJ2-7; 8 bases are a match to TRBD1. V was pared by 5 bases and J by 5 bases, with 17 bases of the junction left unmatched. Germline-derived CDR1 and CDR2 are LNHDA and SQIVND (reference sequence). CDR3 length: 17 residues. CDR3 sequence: CASSANKGTGGRDEQYF. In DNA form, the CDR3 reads TGTGCCAGTAGTGCGAATAAAGGTACAGGGGGTCGAGACGAGCAGTACTTC.

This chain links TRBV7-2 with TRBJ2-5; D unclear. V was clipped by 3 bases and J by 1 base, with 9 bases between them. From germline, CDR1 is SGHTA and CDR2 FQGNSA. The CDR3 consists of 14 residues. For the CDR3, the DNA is TGTGCCAGCAGCTTTCAGAATACCCAAGAGACCCAGTACTTC. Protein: CASSFQNTQETQYF.

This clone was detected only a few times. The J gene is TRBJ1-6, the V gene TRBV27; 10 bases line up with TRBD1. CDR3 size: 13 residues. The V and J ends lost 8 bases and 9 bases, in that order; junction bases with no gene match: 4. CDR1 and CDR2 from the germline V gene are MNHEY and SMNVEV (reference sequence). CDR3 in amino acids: CASRWDRGSPLHF. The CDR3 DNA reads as TGTGCCAGCCGCTGGGACAGGGGTTCACCCCTCCACTTT.

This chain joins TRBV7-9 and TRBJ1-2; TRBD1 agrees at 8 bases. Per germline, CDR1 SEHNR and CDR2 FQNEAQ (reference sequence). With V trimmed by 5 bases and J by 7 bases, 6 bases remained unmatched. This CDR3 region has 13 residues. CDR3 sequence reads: CASSLTGASGYTF. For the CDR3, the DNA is TGTGCCAGCAGCCTGACAGGGGCCAGTGGCTACACCTTC.

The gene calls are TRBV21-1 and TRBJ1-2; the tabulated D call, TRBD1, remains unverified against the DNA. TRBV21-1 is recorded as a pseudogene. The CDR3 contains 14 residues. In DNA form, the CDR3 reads TGTGCCAGCAACAGGACAGGGGTTTATGGTGGCTACACCTTC. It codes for CASNRTGVYGGYTF.